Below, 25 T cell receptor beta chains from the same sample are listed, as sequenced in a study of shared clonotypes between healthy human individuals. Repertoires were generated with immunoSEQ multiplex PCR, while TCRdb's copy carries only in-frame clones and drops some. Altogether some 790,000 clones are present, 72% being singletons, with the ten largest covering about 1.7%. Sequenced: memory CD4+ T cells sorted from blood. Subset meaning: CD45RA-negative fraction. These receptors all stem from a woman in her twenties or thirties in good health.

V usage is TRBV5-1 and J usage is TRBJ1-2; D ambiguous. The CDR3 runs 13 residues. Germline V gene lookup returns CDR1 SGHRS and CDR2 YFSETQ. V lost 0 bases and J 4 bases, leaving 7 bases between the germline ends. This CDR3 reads CASSLEAGYGYTF. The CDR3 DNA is TGCGCCAGCAGCTTGGAGGCAGGCTATGGCTACACCTTC.

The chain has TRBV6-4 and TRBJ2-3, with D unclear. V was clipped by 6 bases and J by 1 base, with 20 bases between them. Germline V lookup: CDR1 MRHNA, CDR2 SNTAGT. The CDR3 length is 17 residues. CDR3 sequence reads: CASSEAPGERGTDTQYF. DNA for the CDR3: TGTGCCAGCAGCGAAGCCCCAGGCGAAAGGGGCACAGATACGCAGTATTTT.

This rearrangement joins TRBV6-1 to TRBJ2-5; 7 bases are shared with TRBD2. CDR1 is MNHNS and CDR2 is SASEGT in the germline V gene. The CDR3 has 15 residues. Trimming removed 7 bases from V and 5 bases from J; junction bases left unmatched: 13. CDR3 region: CASTLQLGGSETQYF. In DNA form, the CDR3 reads TGTGCCAGCACTCTCCAACTGGGAGGGTCGGAGACCCAGTACTTC.

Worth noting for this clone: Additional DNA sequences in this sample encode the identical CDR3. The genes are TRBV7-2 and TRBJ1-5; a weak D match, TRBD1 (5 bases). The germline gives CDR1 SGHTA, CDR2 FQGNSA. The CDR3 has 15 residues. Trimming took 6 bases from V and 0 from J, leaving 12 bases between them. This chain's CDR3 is CASSADSLSNQPQHF. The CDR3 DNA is TGTGCCAGCAGTGCTGACAGCCTTAGCAATCAGCCCCAGCATTTT.

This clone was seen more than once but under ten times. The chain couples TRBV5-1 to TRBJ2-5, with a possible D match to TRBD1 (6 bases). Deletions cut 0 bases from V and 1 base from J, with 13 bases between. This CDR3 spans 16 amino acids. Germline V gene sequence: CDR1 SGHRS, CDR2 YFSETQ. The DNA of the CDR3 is TGCGCCAGCAGCTTGGTTCAGGGGAGCTTCCAAGAGACCCAGTACTTC. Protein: CASSLVQGSFQETQYF. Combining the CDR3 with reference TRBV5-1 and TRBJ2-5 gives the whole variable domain KAGVTQTPRYLIKTRGQQVTLSCSPISGHRSVSWYQQTPGQGLQFLFEYFSETQRNKGNFPGRFSGRQFSNSRSEMNVSTLELGDSALYLCASSLVQGSFQETQYFGPGTRLLVL.

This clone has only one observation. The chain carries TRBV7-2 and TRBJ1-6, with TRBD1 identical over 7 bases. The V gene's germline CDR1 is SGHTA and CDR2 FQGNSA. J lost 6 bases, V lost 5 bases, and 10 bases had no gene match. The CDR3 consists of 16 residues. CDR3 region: CASSRTGTVSNSPLHF. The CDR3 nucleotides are TGTGCCAGCAGCCGAACCGGGACAGTGTCTAATTCACCCCTCCACTTT.

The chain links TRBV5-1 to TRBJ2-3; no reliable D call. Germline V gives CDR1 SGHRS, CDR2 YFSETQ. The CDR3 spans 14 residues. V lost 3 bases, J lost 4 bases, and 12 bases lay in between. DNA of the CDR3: TGCGCCAGCAGCTCCATGGGTGAGCCAGATACGCAGTATTTT. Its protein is CASSSMGEPDTQYF.

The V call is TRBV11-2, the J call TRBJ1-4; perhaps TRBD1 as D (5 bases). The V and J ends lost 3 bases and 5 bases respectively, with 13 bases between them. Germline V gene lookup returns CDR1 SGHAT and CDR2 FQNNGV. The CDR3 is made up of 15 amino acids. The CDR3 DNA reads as TGTGCCAGCAGCTTGCGGACACGGACAAATGAAAAACTGTTTTTT. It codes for CASSLRTRTNEKLFF.

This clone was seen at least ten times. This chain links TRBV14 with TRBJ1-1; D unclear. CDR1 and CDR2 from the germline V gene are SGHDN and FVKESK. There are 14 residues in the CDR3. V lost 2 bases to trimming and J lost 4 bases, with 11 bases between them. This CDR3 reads CASSQNLQSTEAFF. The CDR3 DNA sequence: TGTGCCAGCAGCCAAAATCTTCAGAGCACTGAAGCTTTCTTT. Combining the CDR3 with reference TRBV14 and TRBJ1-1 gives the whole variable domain EAGVTQFPSHSVIEKGQTVTLRCDPISGHDNLYWYRRVMGKEIKFLLHFVKESKQDESGMPNNRFLAERTGGTYSTLKVQPAELEDSGVYFCASSQNLQSTEAFFGQGTRLTVV.

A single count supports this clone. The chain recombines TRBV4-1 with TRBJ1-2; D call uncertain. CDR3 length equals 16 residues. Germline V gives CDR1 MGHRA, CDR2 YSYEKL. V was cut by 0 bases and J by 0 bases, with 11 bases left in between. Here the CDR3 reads CASSQEKGSSNYGYTF. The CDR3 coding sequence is TGCGCCAGCAGCCAAGAGAAGGGCAGTTCTAACTATGGCTACACCTTC.

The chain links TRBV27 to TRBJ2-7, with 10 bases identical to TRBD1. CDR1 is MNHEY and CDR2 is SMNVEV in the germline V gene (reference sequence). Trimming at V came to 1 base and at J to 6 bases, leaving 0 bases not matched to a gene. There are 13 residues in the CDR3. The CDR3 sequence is CASSLWDRGEQYF. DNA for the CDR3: TGTGCCAGCAGTTTATGGGACAGGGGCGAGCAGTACTTC.

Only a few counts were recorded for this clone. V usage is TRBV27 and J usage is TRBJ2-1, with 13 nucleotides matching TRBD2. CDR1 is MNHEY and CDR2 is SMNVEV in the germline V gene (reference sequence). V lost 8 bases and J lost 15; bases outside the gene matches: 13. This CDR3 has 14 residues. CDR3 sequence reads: CASSAGLTSGGTFF. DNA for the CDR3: TGTGCCAGCTCCGCCGGTCTGACTAGCGGGGGGACGTTCTTC.

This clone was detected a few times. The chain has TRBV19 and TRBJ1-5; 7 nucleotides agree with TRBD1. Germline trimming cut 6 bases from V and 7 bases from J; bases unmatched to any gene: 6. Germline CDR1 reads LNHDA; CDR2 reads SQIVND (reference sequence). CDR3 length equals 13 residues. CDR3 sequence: CASRTGYGQPQHF. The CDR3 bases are TGTGCCAGTAGGACAGGGTACGGGCAGCCCCAGCATTTT. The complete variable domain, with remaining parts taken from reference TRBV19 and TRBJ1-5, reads DGGITQSPKYLFRKEGQNVTLSCEQNLNHDAMYWYRQDPGQGLRLIYYSQIVNDFQKGDIAEGYSVSREKKESFPLTVTSAQKNPTAFYLCASRTGYGQPQHFGDGTRLSIL.

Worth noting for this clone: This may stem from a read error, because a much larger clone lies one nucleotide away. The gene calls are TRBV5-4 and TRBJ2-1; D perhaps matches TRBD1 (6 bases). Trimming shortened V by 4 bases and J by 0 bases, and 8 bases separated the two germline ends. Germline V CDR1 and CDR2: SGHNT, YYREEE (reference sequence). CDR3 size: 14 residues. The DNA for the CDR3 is TGTGCCAGCAGCGTGGACAGCTCCTACAATGAGCAGTTCTTC. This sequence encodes CASSVDSSYNEQFF. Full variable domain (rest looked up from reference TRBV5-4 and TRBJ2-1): ETGVTQSPTHLIKTRGQQVTLRCSSQSGHNTVSWYQQALGQGPQFIFQYYREEENGRGNFPPRFSGLQFPNYSSELNVNALELDDSALYLCASSVDSSYNEQFFGPGTRLTVL.

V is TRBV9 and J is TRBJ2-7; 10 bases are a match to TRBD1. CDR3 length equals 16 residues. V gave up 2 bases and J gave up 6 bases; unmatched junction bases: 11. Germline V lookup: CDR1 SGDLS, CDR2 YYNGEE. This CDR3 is CASSVSPGTGVGEQYF. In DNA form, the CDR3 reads TGTGCCAGCAGCGTTTCCCCCGGGACAGGGGTAGGCGAGCAGTACTTC.

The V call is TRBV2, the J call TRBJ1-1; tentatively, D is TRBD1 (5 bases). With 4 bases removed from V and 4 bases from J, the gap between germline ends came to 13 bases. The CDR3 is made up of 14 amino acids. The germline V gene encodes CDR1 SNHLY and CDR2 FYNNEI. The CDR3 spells CASSVGGSGTEAFF. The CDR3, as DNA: TGTGCCAGCAGTGTGGGGGGTTCGGGCACTGAAGCTTTCTTT.

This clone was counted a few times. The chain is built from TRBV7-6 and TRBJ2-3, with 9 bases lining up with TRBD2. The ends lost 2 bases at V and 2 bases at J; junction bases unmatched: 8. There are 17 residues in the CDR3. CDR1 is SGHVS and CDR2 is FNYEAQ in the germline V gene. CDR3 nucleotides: TGTGCCAGCAGCTTAAGGCGGGAGGGCCGGAACACAGATACGCAGTATTTT. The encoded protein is CASSLRREGRNTDTQYF. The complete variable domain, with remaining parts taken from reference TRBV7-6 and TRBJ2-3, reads GAGVSQSPRYKVTKRGQDVALRCDPISGHVSLYWYRQALGQGPEFLTYFNYEAQQDKSGLPNDRFSAERPEGSISTLTIQRTEQRDSAMYRCASSLRREGRNTDTQYFGPGTRLTVL.

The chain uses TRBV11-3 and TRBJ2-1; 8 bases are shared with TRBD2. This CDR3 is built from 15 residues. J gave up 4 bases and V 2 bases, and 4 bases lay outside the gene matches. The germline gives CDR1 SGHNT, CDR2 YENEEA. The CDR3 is CASSLWAGGYNEQFF. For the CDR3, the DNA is TGTGCCAGCAGCTTATGGGCGGGAGGTTACAATGAGCAGTTCTTC.

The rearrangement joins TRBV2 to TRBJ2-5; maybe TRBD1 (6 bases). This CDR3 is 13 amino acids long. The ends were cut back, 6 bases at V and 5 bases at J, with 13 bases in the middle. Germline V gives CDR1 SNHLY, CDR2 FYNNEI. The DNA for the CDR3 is TGTGCCAGCAGGGCAGGGGTTACGGAGACCCAGTACTTC. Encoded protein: CASRAGVTETQYF.

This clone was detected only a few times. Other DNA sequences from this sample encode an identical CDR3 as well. In nucleotides, the CDR3 is TGCGCCAGCAGCTTGGCACCTAACTATGGCTACACCTTC. Its translation is CASSLAPNYGYTF. This rearrangement joins TRBV5-1 to TRBJ1-2; D unresolved. Trimming stripped 0 bases from V and 0 bases from J, with 3 bases between. CDR3 length equals 13 residues. CDR1 is SGHRS and CDR2 is YFSETQ in the germline V gene.

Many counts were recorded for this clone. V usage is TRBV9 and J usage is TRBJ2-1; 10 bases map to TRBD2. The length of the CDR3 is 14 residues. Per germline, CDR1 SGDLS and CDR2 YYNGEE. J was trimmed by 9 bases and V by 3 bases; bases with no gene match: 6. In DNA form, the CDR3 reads TGTGCCAGCAGCGCAGCGGGAGGGCCATCTGAGCAGTTCTTC. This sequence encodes CASSAAGGPSEQFF.

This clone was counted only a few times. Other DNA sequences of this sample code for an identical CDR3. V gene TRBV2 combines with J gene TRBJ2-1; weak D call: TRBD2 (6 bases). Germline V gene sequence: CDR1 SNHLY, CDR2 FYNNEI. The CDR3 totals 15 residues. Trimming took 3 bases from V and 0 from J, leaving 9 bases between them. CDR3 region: CASSESGSSYNEQFF. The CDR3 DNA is TGTGCCAGCAGTGAGTCCGGGAGCTCCTACAATGAGCAGTTCTTC.

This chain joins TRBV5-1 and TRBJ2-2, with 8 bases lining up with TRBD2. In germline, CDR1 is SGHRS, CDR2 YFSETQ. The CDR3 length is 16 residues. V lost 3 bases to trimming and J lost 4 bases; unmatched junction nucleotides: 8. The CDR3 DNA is TGCGCCAGCAGCTGGCGGGGACTAGAGTCCACCGGGGAGCTGTTTTTT. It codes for CASSWRGLESTGELFF.

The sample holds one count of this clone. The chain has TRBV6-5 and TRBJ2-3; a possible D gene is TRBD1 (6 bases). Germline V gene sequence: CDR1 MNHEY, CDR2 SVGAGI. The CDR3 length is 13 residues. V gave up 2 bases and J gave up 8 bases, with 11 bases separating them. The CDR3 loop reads CASSYGGQATQYF. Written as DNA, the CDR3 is TGTGCCAGCAGTTACGGGGGCCAAGCTACGCAGTATTTT.

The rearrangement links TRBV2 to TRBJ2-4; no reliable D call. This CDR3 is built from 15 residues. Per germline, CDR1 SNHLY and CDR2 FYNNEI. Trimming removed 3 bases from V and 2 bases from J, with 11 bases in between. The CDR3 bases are TGTGCCAGCAGTGAGGATTCCGTGACCAAAAACATTCAGTACTTC. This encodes CASSEDSVTKNIQYF. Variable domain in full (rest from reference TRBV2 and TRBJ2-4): EPEVTQTPSHQVTQMGQEVILRCVPISNHLYFYWYRQILGQKVEFLVSFYNNEISEKSEIFDDQFSVERPDGSNFTLKIRSTKLEDSAMYFCASSEDSVTKNIQYFGAGTRLSVL.